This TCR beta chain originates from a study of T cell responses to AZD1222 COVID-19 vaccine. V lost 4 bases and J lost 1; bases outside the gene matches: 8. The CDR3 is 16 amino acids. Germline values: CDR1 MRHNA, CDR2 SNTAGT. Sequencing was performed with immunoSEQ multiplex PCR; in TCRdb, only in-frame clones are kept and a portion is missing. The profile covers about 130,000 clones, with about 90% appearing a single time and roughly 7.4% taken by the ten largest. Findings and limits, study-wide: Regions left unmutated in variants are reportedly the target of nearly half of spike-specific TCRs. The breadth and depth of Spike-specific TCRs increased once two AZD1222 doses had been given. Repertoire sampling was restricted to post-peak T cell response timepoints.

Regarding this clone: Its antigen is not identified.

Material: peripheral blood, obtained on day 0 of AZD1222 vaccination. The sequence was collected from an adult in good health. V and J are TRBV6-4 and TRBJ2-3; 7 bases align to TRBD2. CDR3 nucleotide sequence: TGTGCCAGCAGTGGCGGGGAGCGGGACGGCACAGATACGCAGTATTTT. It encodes CASSGGERDGTDTQYF.